The TCR beta chain described here comes from a study of a mutant IDH1 vaccine in newly diagnosed glioma. Time point defined: week 35, safety follow-up. Vaccination used 300 ug of mutant IDH1 20-mer peptide per dose, with topical imiquimod. As concerns this clone: Its antigen remains unidentified.

V lost 0 bases and J 1 base, leaving 7 bases between the germline ends. This CDR3 is 14 amino acids long. Germline lookup yields CDR1 SGHRS and CDR2 YFSETQ. The protocol was immunoSEQ multiplex PCR, while the TCRdb copy is restricted to in-frame clones and leaves out a portion. The table lists tens of thousands of clones, less than 80% of them singletons, with over 9% in the top ten. The source is a man aged 40-55 years with glioma. This sequence joins TRBV5-1 and TRBJ2-5; D is unresolved. Sequencing used PBMCs, obtained from a glioma patient whose treatment included an IDH1 peptide vaccine. As DNA, the CDR3 is TGCGCCAGCAGCTTGGTTCCAGGCCAAGAGACCCAGTACTTC. Its translation: CASSLVPGQETQYF.